Here is one T cell receptor beta chain with its context. The length of the CDR3 is 15 residues. The germline V gene has CDR1 SGHRS and CDR2 YFSETQ. V was shortened by 0 bases and J by 2 bases, with 9 bases between the two germline ends. RNA transcripts served as the template for amplifying TCR beta CDR3 regions. Using the HTBI primer set, a first-round RT-PCR was run on the TCR CDR3. One entry per CDR3 protein, called by TCRdb with MiXCR from the multiplex PCR reads. Of around 290,000 distinct CDR3 sequences listed, 13% are singletons. The sample originates from a study of T cells in Graves' hyperthyroidism and ophthalmopathy. The diagnostic basis comprised clinical symptoms, serum thyroxine and TRAb, thyroid ultrasound and orbital computed tomography. First hyperthyroidism diagnosis is when the blood sample was obtained, before any ophthalmopathy symptoms. The authors obtained PBMCs from more than 9.5 ml of fresh peripheral blood.

The specimen sequenced was blood. The receptor was isolated from a woman aged 25 to 39 with Graves' hyperthyroidism that later progressed to Graves' ophthalmopathy. This sequence joins TRBV5-1 and TRBJ2-1, with a possible D match to TRBD2 (5 bases). The CDR3 spells CASSLGGAPYNEQFF. The CDR3 nucleotides are TGCGCCAGCAGCTTGGGGGGAGCCCCCTACAATGAGCAGTTCTTC.